This TCR beta chain came from a study of T cell responses to AZD1222 COVID-19 vaccine. Doses given second, at about 4 or about 12 weeks, were pooled. The study's findings and limits: Only a handful of AZD1222 recipients, more than 5 in all, had baseline seropositivity. Increases in Spike-specific TCR breadth and depth were seen after two AZD1222 doses. Epitopes outside B.1.351 and B.1.1.7 mutated regions reportedly drew nearly half of spike TCRs.

The CDR3 contains 13 residues. Germline V gene sequence: CDR1 KGHSH, CDR2 LQKENI. Trimming stripped 0 bases from V and 4 bases from J, with 6 bases between. The data were produced by immunoSEQ multiplex PCR, yet TCRdb's version contains in-frame clones alone and is incomplete. Seen here are 90,000 to 150,000 clones, about 90% observed once, and the top ten hold more than 7%. As regards this clone: Its antigen is as yet unknown.

The TCR sequence derives from an adult who received the AZD1222 COVID-19 vaccine. The specimen comprised peripheral blood, sampled 28 days after the second AZD1222 dose. The rearrangement joins TRBV18 to TRBJ2-5; D possibly corresponds to TRBD2 (6 bases). The CDR3 protein is CASSPPGGETQYF. The DNA of the CDR3 is TGTGCCAGCTCACCACCGGGAGGAGAGACCCAGTACTTC.